A single sample gave rise to the 20 T cell receptor beta chains below, sequenced in a study of immune characterization of retroperitoneal liposarcoma. TCRdb analysed the PCR reads with MiXCR anew, one entry per CDR3 protein. In the table there are 12,000 or so distinct CDR3 sequences, roughly a quarter of which are singletons. The sample was tumor tissue. These receptors were collected from a female donor with retroperitoneal liposarcoma.

The chain is built from TRBV6-6 and TRBJ2-3; no definite D call. The better agreement between TRBJ2-7 and the DNA end casts doubt on the J call. The CDR3 runs 13 residues. Germline CDR1 reads MNHNY; CDR2 reads SVGAGI (reference sequence). The CDR3 protein is CASSEVLSYEQYF. CDR3 DNA: TGTGCCAGCAGTGAGGTATTGTCCTACGAGCAGTACTTC.

This clonotype is labeled medium-sized. The CDR3 nucleotides are TGTGCCAGCAGCATAGACCCAGCCGGGACAGTTCATGGGACCCAGTACTTC. Translated, it gives CASSIDPAGTVHGTQYF. The chain combines TRBV7-2 with TRBJ2-5, with 7 bases matching TRBD1. With 5 bases clipped from V and 7 bases from J, the junction kept 19 bases outside the gene matches. The CDR3 has 17 residues. Per germline, CDR1 SGHTA and CDR2 FQGNSA.

Many counts were recorded for this clonotype. J is TRBJ2-1 and V is TRBV12-3 or TRBV12-4; D is perhaps TRBD1 or TRBD2 (5 bases each). The V end was cut by 3 bases, the J end by 10 bases, with 13 bases between. The CDR3 runs 13 residues. CDR3 amino acids: CASSFTTDYEQFF. CDR3 nucleotide sequence: TGTGCCAGCAGTTTTACGACAGACTACGAGCAGTTCTTC.

By share, this clonotype ranks as medium-sized. This rearrangement joins TRBV6-1 to TRBJ2-5; 7 nucleotides line up with TRBD1. The last part of the DNA fits TRBJ2-7 better; the J call may be wrong. The CDR3 extends over 12 amino acids. Looked up from germline, CDR1 is MNHNS and CDR2 is SASEGT. The CDR3 region is CASTTTGFEQYF. Written as DNA, the CDR3 is TGTGCCAGCACCACGACAGGGTTCGAGCAGTACTTC.

This clonotype is termed medium-sized (0.01 to 0.1%). The V call is TRBV6-1, the J call TRBJ2-1; D unclear. The germline V and J ends were trimmed by 4 bases and 13 bases, with 20 bases remaining between them. The CDR3 runs to 14 residues. CDR1 is MNHNS, CDR2 SASEGT, per germline. The DNA of the CDR3 is TGTGCCAGCAGTGTAGGGTCAGGCCAAGAGACCCAGTTCTTC. Residues: CASSVGSGQETQFF.

This CDR3 is CASSLDGGSLKYEQYF. The CDR3, as DNA: TGTGCCAGCAGCTTAGACGGCGGGAGTCTCAAGTACGAGCAGTACTTC. V gene TRBV7-2 combines with J gene TRBJ2-1, with 7 positions matching TRBD2. The J call is doubtful: the DNA matches TRBJ2-7 better. The germline V gene encodes CDR1 SGHTA and CDR2 FQGNSA. This CDR3 contains 16 residues.

This clonotype was counted ten times or more. The CDR3 region is CASSLLYSGAKETQYF. For the CDR3, the DNA is TGTGCCAGCAGTTTATTATATTCGGGGGCGAAAGAGACCCAGTACTTC. The rearrangement joins TRBV28 to TRBJ2-5, with D perhaps TRBD1 or TRBD2 (6 bases each). There are 16 residues in the CDR3. CDR1 and CDR2 from the germline V gene are MDHEN and SYDVKM. The V and J ends lost 1 base and 3 bases respectively, with 15 bases between them.

This clonotype was counted only a few times. The chain couples TRBV6-6 to TRBJ2-1; 10 positions match TRBD1. The DNA end lines up better with TRBJ2-7; the J call may be wrong. CDR1 and CDR2 from the germline V gene are MNHNY and SVGAGI (reference sequence). This CDR3 is 15 amino acids long. CDR3 nucleotide sequence: TGTGCCAGCAGTTACTCGACAGGGGGCCCCTACGAGCAGTACTTC. Protein sequence: CASSYSTGGPYEQYF.

V is TRBV6-1 and J is TRBJ2-7; TRBD1 is a possible D gene (6 bases). Between the trimmed V and J ends, which lost 5 bases and 7 bases, there was a span of 12 bases. This CDR3 has 12 residues. CDR1 and CDR2 from the germline V gene are MNHNS and SASEGT. CDR3 nucleotide sequence: TGTGCCAGCAGTAAGGCACAGGGTGAGCAGTACTTC. Translation: CASSKAQGEQYF.

The rearrangement uses TRBV7-2 and TRBJ1-3; 9 nucleotides align to TRBD1. The germline gives CDR1 SGHTA, CDR2 FQGNSA. This CDR3 has 14 amino acids. J lost 7 bases, V lost 6 bases, and 7 bases had no gene match. CDR3 DNA: TGTGCCAGCAGTTCTACCGGGACAGGGAACACCATATATTTT. This codes for CASSSTGTGNTIYF.

This clonotype came up many times. The CDR3 loop reads CASSLESGMSYNEQYF. CDR3 sequence (DNA): TGTGCCAGCAGCTTAGAAAGCGGGATGTCCTACAATGAGCAGTACTTC. V usage is TRBV7-8 and J usage is TRBJ2-1, with TRBD2 identical over 7 bases. The last part of the DNA fits TRBJ2-7 better; the J call may be wrong. The CDR3 runs 16 residues. Germline V gene sequence: CDR1 SGHVS, CDR2 FQNEAQ.

As regards this clonotype: A much more abundant neighbour one base away suggests this may be a read error. The V call is TRBV7-2, the J call TRBJ2-1, with 7 bases identical to TRBD1. CDR3 length: 17 amino acids. Germline V gene lookup returns CDR1 SGHTA and CDR2 FQGNSA. Trimming removed 5 bases from V and 4 bases from J; junction bases left unmatched: 14. The CDR3 is CASSPSGQEPGYNEQFF. CDR3 bases: TGTGCCAGCAGCCCCAGTGGACAGGAACCGGGTTACAATGAGCAGTTCTTC.

The chain has TRBV6-1 and TRBJ2-3, with D possibly TRBD2 on 6 matching bases. CDR3 length equals 15 residues. The V gene lost 6 bases and the J gene lost 5 bases, with 18 bases spanning the gap. CDR1 is MNHNS and CDR2 is SASEGT in the germline V gene. The CDR3 sequence is CASSPRVLAVDTQYF. In DNA form, the CDR3 reads TGTGCCAGCAGCCCGAGGGTGTTAGCGGTAGATACGCAGTATTTT.

This clonotype was counted at least ten times. J is TRBJ2-7 and V is TRBV12-3 or TRBV12-4, with TRBD1 matching over 11 bases. This CDR3 region has 14 residues. J was trimmed by 9 bases and V by 4 bases; bases with no gene match: 8. The CDR3 region has the DNA TGTGCCAGCAGTTCTGGGACAGGGGGGTTGGGGCAGTACTTC. This gives the protein CASSSGTGGLGQYF.

About this clonotype itself: The junction differs from germline at one of its ends, possibly a read error. The chain combines TRBV7-6 with TRBJ2-6; 10 nucleotides align to TRBD2. Germline V gene lookup returns CDR1 SGHVS and CDR2 FNYEAQ. The CDR3 covers 16 residues. The CDR3 loop is CAGSLAGGSGANVLTF. Here the CDR3 DNA reads TGTGCCGGCAGCTTAGCGGGAGGATCTGGGGCCAACGTCCTGACTTTC.

This clonotype has a handful of counts. This chain connects TRBV6-1 to TRBJ2-1; D is uncertain. Near its end, the DNA agrees better with TRBJ2-7, so the J call may be wrong. The CDR3 sequence is 15 residues long. Looked up from germline, CDR1 is MNHNS and CDR2 is SASEGT. CDR3 bases: TGTGCCAGCAGTCCGTCTACTCGCTCCTACAATGAGCAGTACTTC. Encoded protein: CASSPSTRSYNEQYF.

V gene TRBV27 combines with J gene TRBJ2-5; D may be TRBD2 (6 bases). The DNA end is a closer match to TRBJ2-7, so the J assignment may be wrong. Per germline, CDR1 MNHEY and CDR2 SMNVEV (reference sequence). The CDR3 is made up of 12 amino acids. The CDR3 nucleotides are TGTGCCAGCAGTTCGACTAGACTCGAGCAGTACTTC. Translation gives CASSSTRLEQYF.

This chain uses TRBV24-1 with TRBJ2-3, with TRBD1 identical over 7 bases. J gave up 6 bases and V 4 bases, and 12 bases lay outside the gene matches. CDR3 length equals 16 residues. CDR1 KGHDR and CDR2 SFDVKD come from the germline V gene. CDR3 sequence reads: CATSDLTQGVSDTQYF. The DNA of the CDR3 is TGTGCCACCAGTGACCTAACGCAGGGGGTTTCGGATACGCAGTATTTT.

In its sample, this clonotype is medium-sized (0.01 to 0.1%). CDR3 amino acids: CASSDRTGVTDTQYF. CDR3 nucleotide sequence: TGTGCCAGCAGTGATAGGACAGGGGTCACAGATACGCAGTATTTT. This sequence joins TRBV6-1 and TRBJ2-3; 9 bases are shared with TRBD1. The germline V gene has CDR1 MNHNS and CDR2 SASEGT. This CDR3 contains 15 residues. The ends lost 3 bases at V and 2 bases at J; junction bases unmatched: 3.

By proportion, this clonotype is medium-sized. This CDR3 is CASSYYRGFNSRFTDTQYF. The CDR3, as DNA: TGTGCCAGCAGTTACTACAGGGGGTTTAATTCTCGTTTCACAGATACGCAGTATTTT. The V gene is TRBV6-6, the J gene TRBJ2-3, with 8 bases that match TRBD1. Trimming at V came to 1 base and at J to 2 bases, leaving 14 bases not matched to a gene. The CDR3 runs to 19 residues. The germline gives CDR1 MNHNY, CDR2 SVGAGI (reference sequence).